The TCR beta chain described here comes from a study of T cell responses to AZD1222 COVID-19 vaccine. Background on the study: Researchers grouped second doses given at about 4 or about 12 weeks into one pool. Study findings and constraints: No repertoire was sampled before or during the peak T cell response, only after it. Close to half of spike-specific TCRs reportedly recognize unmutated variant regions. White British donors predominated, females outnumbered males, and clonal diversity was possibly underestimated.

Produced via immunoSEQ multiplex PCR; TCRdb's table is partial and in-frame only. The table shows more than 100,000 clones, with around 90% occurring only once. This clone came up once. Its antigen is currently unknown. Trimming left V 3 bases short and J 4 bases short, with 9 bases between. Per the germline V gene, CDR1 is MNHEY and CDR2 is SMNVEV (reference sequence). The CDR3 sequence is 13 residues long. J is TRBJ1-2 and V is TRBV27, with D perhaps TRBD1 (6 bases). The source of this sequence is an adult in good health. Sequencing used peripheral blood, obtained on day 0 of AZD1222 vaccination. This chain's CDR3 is CASSLQGRYGYTF. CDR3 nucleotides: TGTGCCAGCAGTTTGCAGGGGCGCTATGGCTACACCTTC.